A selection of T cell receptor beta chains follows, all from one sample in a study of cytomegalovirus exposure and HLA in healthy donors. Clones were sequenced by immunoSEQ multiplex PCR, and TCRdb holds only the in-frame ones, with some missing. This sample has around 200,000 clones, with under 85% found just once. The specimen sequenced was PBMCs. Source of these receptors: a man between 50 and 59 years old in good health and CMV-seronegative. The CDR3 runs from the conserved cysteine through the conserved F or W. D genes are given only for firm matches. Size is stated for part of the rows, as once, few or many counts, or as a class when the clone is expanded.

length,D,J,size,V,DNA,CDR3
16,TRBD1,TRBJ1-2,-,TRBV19,TGTGCCAGTAGTATGGTTGGGGCAGGGGGCGCCTATGGCTACACCTTC,CASSMVGAGGAYGYTF
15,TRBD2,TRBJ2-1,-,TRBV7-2,TGTGCCAGCAGCTTCGGACTAGCGCCCTACAATGAGCAGTTCTTC,CASSFGLAPYNEQFF
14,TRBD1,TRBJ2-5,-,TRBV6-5,TGTGCCAGCAGGCCCAGGGGGCTTGGAGAGACCCAGTACTTC,CASRPRGLGETQYF
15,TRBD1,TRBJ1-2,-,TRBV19,TGTGCCAGTAGTACTGGGACAGGGGGTTACTATGGCTACACCTTC,CASSTGTGGYYGYTF
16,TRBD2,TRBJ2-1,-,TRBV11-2,TGTGCCAGCAGCACCAGCGGGGGAGTGGTCAGCGGGGAGCAGTTCTTC,CASSTSGGVVSGEQFF
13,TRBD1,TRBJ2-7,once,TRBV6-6,TGTGCCAGCAGTGGGACAGGGTGGGACGAGCAGTACTTC,CASSGTGWDEQYF
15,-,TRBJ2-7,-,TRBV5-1,TGCGCCAGCAGCTTGGCGGGGACTCTGCAGTACGAGCAGTACTTC,CASSLAGTLQYEQYF
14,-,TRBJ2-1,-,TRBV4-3,TGCGCCAGCAGCCAAGGAAGACTCCCGATAGAGCAGTTCTTC,CASSQGRLPIEQFF
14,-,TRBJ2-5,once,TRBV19,TGTGCCAGTAGTATAACTACAACACAAGAGACCCAGTACTTC,CASSITTTQETQYF
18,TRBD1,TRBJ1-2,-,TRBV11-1,TGTGCCAGCAGCCCCATTTGGCAGGGGGCGAATCTCTCCTATGGCTACACCTTC,CASSPIWQGANLSYGYTF
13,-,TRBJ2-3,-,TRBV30,TGTGCCTGGAACAGGGGAGGCGCAGATACGCAGTATTTT,CAWNRGGADTQYF
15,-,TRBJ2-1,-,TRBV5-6,TGTGCCAGCAGCTTCCCCGCGTCTAGGAGAACTGAGCAGTTCTTC,CASSFPASRRTEQFF
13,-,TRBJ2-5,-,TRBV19,TGTGCCAGTAGTATAGATGGGGCCGCGACCCAGTACTTC,CASSIDGAATQYF
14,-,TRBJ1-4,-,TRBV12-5,TGTGCTAGTGCCCTACATGGGGAGAATGAAAAACTGTTTTTT,CASALHGENEKLFF
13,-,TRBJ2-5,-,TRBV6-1,TGTGCCAGCACACTACAGGGGAGGGAGACCCAGTACTTC,CASTLQGRETQYF
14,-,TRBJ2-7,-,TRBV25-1,TGTGCCAGCAGTCGCGGGGCAGGCCCTTATGAGCAGTACTTC,CASSRGAGPYEQYF
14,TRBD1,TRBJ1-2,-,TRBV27,TGTGCCAGCAGTCTAAAAGGGGGCTACTATGGCTACACCTTC,CASSLKGGYYGYTF
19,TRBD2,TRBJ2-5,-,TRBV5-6,TGTGCCAGCAGCCCTATTGATTTAGCGGGCGGGGGGAAACAAGAGACCCAGTACTTC,CASSPIDLAGGGKQETQYF
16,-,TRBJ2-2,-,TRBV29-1,TGCAGCGTTCTCGCCGGTCGGGGGACCTTCACCGGGGAGCTGTTTTTT,CSVLAGRGTFTGELFF
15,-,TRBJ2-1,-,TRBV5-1,TGCGCCAGCAGCCCGGAAATTACTAGGAACAATGAGCAGTTCTTC,CASSPEITRNNEQFF
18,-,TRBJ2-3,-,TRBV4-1,TGCGCCAGCAGCCTCATGGGGGCGGGCGGGAGTTCTGCAGATACGCAGTATTTT,CASSLMGAGGSSADTQYF
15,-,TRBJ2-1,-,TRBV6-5,TGTGCCAGCAGTTATAGGGCAGGGCCCTACAATGAGCAGTTCTTC,CASSYRAGPYNEQFF
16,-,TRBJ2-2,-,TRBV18,TGTGCCAGCTCATCAAGGAGGTTTCAGCGTGCCGGGGAGCTGTTTTTT,CASSSRRFQRAGELFF
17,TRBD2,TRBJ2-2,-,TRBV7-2,TGTGCCAGCACCTTAGGGGGACTAGCGGGGGGTACCGGGGAGCTGTTTTTT,CASTLGGLAGGTGELFF
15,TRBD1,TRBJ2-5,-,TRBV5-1,TGCGCCAGCAGCTCCGGGACAGGGAGAGGAGAGACCCAGTACTTC,CASSSGTGRGETQYF
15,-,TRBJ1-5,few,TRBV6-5,TGTGCCAGCAGCAACGGGGGTAGAAGCAATCAGCCCCAGCATTTT,CASSNGGRSNQPQHF
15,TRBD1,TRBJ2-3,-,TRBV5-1,TGCGCCAGCAGCTTACAGGGGCCTTCCACAGATACGCAGTATTTT,CASSLQGPSTDTQYF
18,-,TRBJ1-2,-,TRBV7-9,TGTTCCAGCAGCTTCGAGACAGCAAGGTTGGGATCTTATGGGGGCTACACCTTC,CSSSFETARLGSYGGYTF
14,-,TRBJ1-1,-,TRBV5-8,TGTGCCAGCAGCCGGTTATACGGGAACACTGAAGCTTTCTTT,CASSRLYGNTEAFF
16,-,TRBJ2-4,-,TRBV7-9,TGTGCCAGCAGTCCCCAGCCGGGGTTAGCCAAAAACATTCAGTACTTC,CASSPQPGLAKNIQYF
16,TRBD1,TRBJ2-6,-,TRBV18,TGTGCCAGCTCCTACGACAGGGTATCCGGGGCCAACGTCCTGACTTTC,CASSYDRVSGANVLTF
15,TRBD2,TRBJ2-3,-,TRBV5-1,TGCGCCAGCAGCTCGCGGGGGGGTGGGGCAGATACGCAGTATTTT,CASSSRGGGADTQYF
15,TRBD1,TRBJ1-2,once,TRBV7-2,TGTGCCAGCAGCTTAGCCGCCGGGACAGCCTATGGCTACACCTTC,CASSLAAGTAYGYTF
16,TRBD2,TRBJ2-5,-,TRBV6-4,TGTGCCAGCAAGGGGGGACTAGCGATGTACCAAGAGACCCAGTACTTC,CASKGGLAMYQETQYF
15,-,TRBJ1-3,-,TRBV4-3,TGCGCCAGCAGCCAAGGGTTTGTGGAGATCAACACCATATATTTT,CASSQGFVEINTIYF
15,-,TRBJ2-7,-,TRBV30,TGTGCCTGGCGAAACTCGAAGAAAGCCCACTACGAGCAGTACTTC,CAWRNSKKAHYEQYF
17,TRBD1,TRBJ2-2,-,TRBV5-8,TGTGCCAGCAGTTTTGGATCGACAGGGTTCTATGCCGGGGAGCTGTTTTTT,CASSFGSTGFYAGELFF
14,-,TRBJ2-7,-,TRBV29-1,TGCAGCGTCTTCCCCGGGAGAGGATCCCACGAGCAGTACTTC,CSVFPGRGSHEQYF
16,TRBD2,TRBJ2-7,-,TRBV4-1,TGCGCCAGCAGCCAACGACTAGCGGACCTGACCTACGAGCAGTACTTC,CASSQRLADLTYEQYF
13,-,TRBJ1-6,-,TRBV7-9,TGTGCCAGCAGCTTAGAGGAGTATTCACCCCTCCACTTT,CASSLEEYSPLHF
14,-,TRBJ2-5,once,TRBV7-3,TGTGCCAGCAGCCCTCAGGGGTCAAAAGAGACCCAGTACTTC,CASSPQGSKETQYF
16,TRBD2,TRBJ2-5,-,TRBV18,TGTGCCAGCTCACCACCGGGACTAGCGGGAGACTGGGAGCAGTACTTC,CASSPPGLAGDWEQYF
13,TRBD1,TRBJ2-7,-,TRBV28,TGTGCCAGCACAAGACAGGGAAACCGCGAGCAGTACTTC,CASTRQGNREQYF